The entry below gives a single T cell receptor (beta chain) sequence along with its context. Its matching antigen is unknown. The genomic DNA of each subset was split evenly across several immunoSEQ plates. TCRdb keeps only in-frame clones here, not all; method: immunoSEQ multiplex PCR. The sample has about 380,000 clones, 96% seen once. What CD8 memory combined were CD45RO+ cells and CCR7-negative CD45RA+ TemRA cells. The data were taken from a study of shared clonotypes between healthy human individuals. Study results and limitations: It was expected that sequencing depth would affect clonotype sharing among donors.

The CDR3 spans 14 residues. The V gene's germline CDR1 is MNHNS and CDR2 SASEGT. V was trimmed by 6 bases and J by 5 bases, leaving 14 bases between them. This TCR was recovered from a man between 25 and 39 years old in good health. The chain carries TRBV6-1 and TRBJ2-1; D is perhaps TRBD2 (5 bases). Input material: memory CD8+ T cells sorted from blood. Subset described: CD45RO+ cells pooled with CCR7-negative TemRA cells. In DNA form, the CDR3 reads TGTGCCAGCAGAGAGGGCCTAAGCCACAATGAGCAGTTCTTC. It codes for CASREGLSHNEQFF.